This T cell receptor (beta chain) emerged from a study of Graves' ophthalmopathy and Graves' hyperthyroidism. Germline lookup yields CDR1 KGHDR and CDR2 SFDVKD. The CDR3 region is 10 residues in length, termini included. Symptoms, serum thyroxine and TRAb, thyroid ultrasound, and orbital computed tomography formed the diagnostic basis. What supplied the PBMCs was approximately 10 ml of fresh peripheral blood. In its sample, this clonotype was seen once. This likely comes from a read error, as the CDR3 has no conserved phenylalanine or tryptophan at its end. It is unclear where the CDR3 begins or ends on the DNA, so no DNA is shown, and the CDR3 is as TCRdb lists it. RNA transcripts served as template for amplifying TCR beta CDR3 sequences. HTBI primers were employed in first-round RT-PCR, then a second-round multiplex PCR followed. Each CDR3 protein is one row after TCRdb ran MiXCR on the multiplex PCR reads. The sample includes almost 750,000 distinct CDR3 sequences, 35% to 50% of them seen just once.

The V gene is TRBV24-1, the J gene TRBJ1-5. The specimen was peripheral blood. The TCR was taken from an adult man with Graves' ophthalmopathy. CDR3 residues: CATSDPGTIG.